What follows are 18 T cell receptor beta chains derived from one specimen sequenced in a study of Ad26.COV2.S vaccination and SARS-CoV-2 variants. Assay: immunoSEQ multiplex PCR; the TCRdb copy retains only in-frame clones and omits some. The profile covers a few hundred thousand clones, with approximately 88% appearing a single time and around 3.6% taken by the ten largest. Treatment indicated: over 15 received Ad26.COV2.S at low or high dose, single or two shots; about 5 received placebo; per-sample allocation not given. Samples were taken on day 63 after the first vaccine or placebo injection. This specimen consisted of peripheral blood, obtained in a trial of Ad26.COV2.S vaccine versus placebo. All receptors come from a person aged 18-60 years who received the Ad26.COV2.S COVID-19 vaccine or a placebo.

This chain connects TRBV30 to TRBJ2-1; D could derive from TRBD1 or TRBD2 (5 bases each). The germline V gene encodes CDR1 GTSNPN and CDR2 SVGIG (reference sequence). The CDR3 spans 14 residues. V was shortened by 4 bases and J by 8 bases, with 18 bases between the two germline ends. CDR3 sequence: CAWMRGPRFDEQFF. CDR3 sequence (DNA): TGTGCCTGGATGAGGGGTCCCAGGTTCGATGAGCAGTTCTTC. Using reference TRBV30 and TRBJ2-1 for the parts outside the CDR3, the full variable domain is SQTIHQWPATLVQPVGSPLSLECTVEGTSNPNLYWYRQAAGRGLQLLFYSVGIGQISSEVPQNLSASRPQDRQFILSSKKLLLSDSGFYLCAWMRGPRFDEQFFGPGTRLTVL.

The chain couples TRBV28 to TRBJ2-7; TRBD1 matches 7 bases. The CDR3 is 13 residues long. V lost 3 bases, J lost 6 bases, and 5 bases stayed unmatched. Germline V CDR1 and CDR2: MDHEN, SYDVKM. The CDR3 DNA follows: TGTGCCAGCAGTTTGTCCGACAGGGCCGAGCAGTACTTC. It codes for CASSLSDRAEQYF.

The chain employs TRBV11-2 and TRBJ2-7, with no clear D. The CDR3 runs 13 residues. Per germline, CDR1 SGHAT and CDR2 FQNNGV. V lost 1 base to trimming and J lost 4 bases, with 8 bases between them. In DNA, the CDR3 is TGTGCCAGCAGCTTAGCCAGCTTTTACGAGCAGTACTTC. Its protein is CASSLASFYEQYF.

The CDR3 reads CASSLTGGPYEQFF. The CDR3 coding sequence is TGTGCCAGCAGCCTGACGGGGGGGCCCTATGAGCAGTTCTTC. This chain links TRBV3-1 (or the pseudogene TRBV3-2) with TRBJ2-1; 8 bases fit TRBD2. Germline V gene lookup returns CDR1 LGHDT and CDR2 YNNKEL (reference sequence). With V trimmed by 4 bases and J by 8 bases, 7 bases remained unmatched. The CDR3 has 14 residues.

This clone has a handful of counts. This rearrangement joins TRBV24-1 to TRBJ2-3; TRBD1 matches at 9 bases. Losses at the gene ends were 4 bases for V and 0 bases for J; bases not matched to a gene: 4. The V gene's germline CDR1 is KGHDR and CDR2 SFDVKD. The CDR3 length is 16 residues. The CDR3 bases are TGTGCCACCAGTGACCAAGACAGGGGGAGCACAGATACGCAGTATTTT. This translates into CATSDQDRGSTDTQYF.

The CDR3 coding sequence is TGTGCCAGCAGTCGGACAGGGCAAGACTCCTACGAGCAGTACTTC. The encoded protein is CASSRTGQDSYEQYF. The rearrangement joins TRBV6-2 or TRBV6-3 to TRBJ2-7, with TRBD1 matching over 8 bases. The CDR3 spans 15 residues. The V and J ends lost 5 bases and 0 bases, in that order; junction bases with no gene match: 6. Germline values: CDR1 MNHEY, CDR2 SVGEGT.

This clone appeared a single time. This chain uses TRBV27 with TRBJ1-2; D gene uncertain. This CDR3 has 14 amino acids. In germline, CDR1 is MNHEY, CDR2 SMNVEV (reference sequence). With 4 bases removed from V and 2 bases from J, the gap between germline ends came to 11 bases. For the CDR3, the DNA is TGTGCCAGCAGTTCCTTGTGGGGAAACTATGGCTACACCTTC. Protein sequence: CASSSLWGNYGYTF.

The V and J genes are TRBV4-1 and TRBJ2-1; 7 bases fit TRBD1. This CDR3 is built from 13 residues. With 4 bases clipped from V and 6 bases from J, the junction kept 3 bases outside the gene matches. Germline loops: CDR1 MGHRA, CDR2 YSYEKL. For the CDR3, the DNA is TGCGCCAGCAGCCCCCGGGACAGCAATGAGCAGTTCTTC. Its protein product is CASSPRDSNEQFF.

For this clone: Additional DNA sequences in this sample encode the identical CDR3. This rearrangement joins TRBV19 to TRBJ2-7; D not certain. The V end lost 3 bases, the J end lost 3 bases, and 9 bases lay between the germline ends. Per germline, CDR1 LNHDA and CDR2 SQIVND (reference sequence). This CDR3 contains 13 residues. The CDR3 coding sequence is TGTGCCAGTAGTATCGGCACCAACTACGAGCAGTACTTC. The encoded protein is CASSIGTNYEQYF.

This clone was observed a handful of times. This chain links TRBV7-9 with TRBJ1-3; no firm D call. Between the trimmed V and J ends, which lost 4 bases and 0 bases, there was a span of 13 bases. CDR1 SEHNR and CDR2 FQNEAQ come from the germline V gene (reference sequence). The CDR3 extends over 16 amino acids. CDR3 nucleotide sequence: TGTGCCAGCAGCTCGGGTTTCGGCAACTCTGGAAACACCATATATTTT. Encoded protein: CASSSGFGNSGNTIYF.

The genes are TRBV7-2 and TRBJ2-2; the match to TRBD2 covers 15 bases. The CDR3 length is 17 residues. The germline V gene has CDR1 SGHTA and CDR2 FQGNSA. Trimming cost V 4 bases and J 4 bases; bases outside gene matches: 4. This chain's CDR3 is CASSWTSGGAGTGELFF. The CDR3 coding sequence is TGTGCCAGCAGCTGGACTAGCGGGGGGGCAGGCACCGGGGAGCTGTTTTTT.

This chain links TRBV5-1 with TRBJ2-5; 11 bases map to TRBD1. Germline CDR1 SGHRS, CDR2 YFSETQ. Losses at the gene ends were 3 bases for V and 5 bases for J; bases not matched to a gene: 6. CDR3 length equals 15 residues. Here the CDR3 DNA reads TGCGCCAGCAGCTCCGGACAGGGGGCTGGGGAGACCCAGTACTTC. Protein sequence: CASSSGQGAGETQYF.

The CDR3, as DNA: TGTGCCAGCAGAGAGGCGCTTCGGGGGAGAGGAAACACCATATATTTT. It is translated as CASREALRGRGNTIYF. The V call is TRBV2, the J call TRBJ1-3, with D maybe TRBD1 (5 bases). Deletions cut 6 bases from V and 4 bases from J, with 19 bases between. The CDR3 is made up of 16 amino acids. Germline lookup yields CDR1 SNHLY and CDR2 FYNNEI.

The CDR3 loop is CASSFYGNEQFF. DNA for the CDR3: TGCGCCAGCAGTTTTTACGGTAATGAGCAGTTCTTC. The chain combines TRBV5-1 with TRBJ2-1; D remains unclear. Trimming pared 5 bases from V and 7 bases from J, leaving 10 bases between. Germline CDR1 SGHRS, CDR2 YFSETQ. The CDR3 is made up of 12 amino acids.

The chain joins TRBV30 to TRBJ1-5; D not resolved. V lost 1 base, J lost 3 bases, and 10 bases lay in between. The CDR3 covers 14 residues. CDR1 is GTSNPN and CDR2 is SVGIG in the germline V gene (reference sequence). The chain's CDR3 is CAWSGVFTNQPQHF. The CDR3 coding sequence is TGTGCCTGGAGTGGTGTCTTCACCAATCAGCCCCAGCATTTT.

V usage is TRBV7-2 and J usage is TRBJ2-5; 7 nucleotides line up with TRBD1. The V gene's germline CDR1 is SGHTA and CDR2 FQGNSA. The ends lost 6 bases at V and 5 bases at J; junction bases unmatched: 9. The length of the CDR3 is 14 residues. The chain's CDR3 is CASSPNRGGETQYF. In DNA, the CDR3 is TGTGCCAGCAGTCCAAACAGGGGTGGGGAGACCCAGTACTTC. Full variable domain (outside the CDR3, taken from reference TRBV7-2 and TRBJ2-5): GAGVSQSPSNKVTEKGKDVELRCDPISGHTALYWYRQSLGQGLEFLIYFQGNSAPDKSGLPSDRFSAERTGGSVSTLTIQRTQQEDSAVYLCASSPNRGGETQYFGPGTRLLVL.

In this sample, this clone turned up a few times. The chain combines TRBV4-3 with TRBJ2-7; TRBD1 agrees at 11 bases. The CDR3 sequence is 16 residues long. J lost 5 bases, V lost 1 base, and 7 bases had no gene match. Germline V gene data show CDR1 as LGHNA and CDR2 as YSLEER. CDR3 region: CASSQVPDRGRNEQYF. CDR3 DNA sequence: TGCGCCAGCAGCCAAGTTCCGGACAGGGGGCGGAACGAGCAGTACTTC.

As DNA, the CDR3 is TGTGCCAGCAGCACACAGGGGGTGGGTAGCGCAGATACGCAGTATTTT. Translating it yields CASSTQGVGSADTQYF. The chain employs TRBV7-3 and TRBJ2-3; TRBD1 aligns across 8 bases. CDR3 length: 16 amino acids. Germline V gene data show CDR1 as SGHTA and CDR2 as FQGTGA. V was pared by 5 bases and J by 4 bases, with 11 bases of the junction left unmatched.